The 25 T cell receptor beta chains below all came from one sample that was sequenced in a study of identical twins. Each CDR3 protein gets one entry after TCRdb re-called the 5' RACE reads with MiXCR. This table has about 530,000 distinct CDR3 sequences, around 20% appearing once. These records were also assigned to another study, of yellow fever vaccine responses in identical twins.

The material sequenced was CD4+ T cells sorted from blood. These receptors all come from a woman aged 18-29 years in good health.

This clonotype was found a few times. V and J are TRBV5-1 and TRBJ2-5; perhaps TRBD1 as D (5 bases). V was cut by 1 base and J by 0 bases, with 10 bases left in between. The CDR3 sequence is 15 residues long. Per the germline V gene, CDR1 is SGHRS and CDR2 is YFSETQ. CDR3 coding DNA: TGCGCCAGCAGCTTGTATGACAGAGACCAAGAGACCCAGTACTTC. Residues: CASSLYDRDQETQYF.

This clonotype was seen only a few times. The chain uses TRBV5-6 and TRBJ1-5; D remains unclear. The length of the CDR3 is 15 residues. The V gene lost 4 bases and the J gene lost 4 bases, with 15 bases spanning the gap. In germline, CDR1 is SGHDT, CDR2 YYEEEE. The CDR3 sequence: CASSKNGRPNQPQHF. CDR3 sequence (DNA): TGTGCCAGCAGCAAAAACGGCAGGCCAAATCAGCCCCAGCATTTT. The full variable domain, with the rest looked up from reference TRBV5-6 and TRBJ1-5, is DAGVTQSPTHLIKTRGQQVTLRCSPKSGHDTVSWYQQALGQGPQFIFQYYEEEERQRGNFPDRFSGHQFPNYSSELNVNALLLGDSALYLCASSKNGRPNQPQHFGDGTRLSIL.

This chain links TRBV12-3 or TRBV12-4 with TRBJ1-6, with TRBD1 matching 8 bases. Trimming took 1 base from V and 9 from J; bases not matched to a gene: 5. This CDR3 is 15 amino acids long. CDR3 amino acids: CASSLVGGTGSPLHF. Here the CDR3 DNA reads TGTGCCAGCAGTTTAGTCGGGGGGACAGGTTCACCCCTCCACTTT.

This clonotype was recorded a few times. The V and J genes are TRBV5-1 and TRBJ2-5, with D possibly TRBD2 on 6 matching bases. The CDR3 length is 16 residues. Germline values: CDR1 SGHRS, CDR2 YFSETQ. The ends were cut back, 2 bases at V and 3 bases at J, with 17 bases in the middle. Here the CDR3 reads CASSLLASVGKETQYF. CDR3 sequence (DNA): TGCGCCAGCAGCTTATTGGCTAGCGTGGGGAAAGAGACCCAGTACTTC.

This clonotype was seen more than once but under ten times. The chain joins TRBV5-1 to TRBJ1-5, with D perhaps TRBD1 (6 bases). The CDR3 consists of 15 residues. V lost 2 bases and J lost 4, with 13 bases in between. The V gene's germline CDR1 is SGHRS and CDR2 YFSETQ. The CDR3 sequence: CASSFSGGPNQPQHF. The CDR3 DNA sequence: TGCGCCAGCAGCTTCAGCGGGGGGCCAAATCAGCCCCAGCATTTT.

In this sample, this clonotype turned up a few times. J is TRBJ2-7 and V is TRBV18; TRBD1 or TRBD2 may be the D gene (5 bases each). Per the germline V gene, CDR1 is KGHSH and CDR2 is LQKENI. This CDR3 comprises 11 residues. V lost 5 bases to trimming and J lost 6 bases, with 8 bases between them. This CDR3 is CASSGGSEQYF. The CDR3 DNA is TGTGCCAGCTCAGGGGGATCCGAGCAGTACTTC.

This clonotype was seen a few times. The chain recombines TRBV7-8 with TRBJ2-2; D ambiguous. Per germline, CDR1 SGHVS and CDR2 FQNEAQ. V lost 7 bases and J lost 5, with 14 bases in between. CDR3 length: 14 residues. The CDR3 coding sequence is TGTGCCAGCACCCCATCCGTAGGGACCGGGGAGCTGTTTTTT. Translating gives CASTPSVGTGELFF.

This clonotype has more than one count but fewer than ten. V and J are TRBV2 and TRBJ2-1, with 9 positions matching TRBD2. The CDR3 runs to 14 residues. The J segment lost 8 bases and the V segment lost 4 bases, leaving 6 bases of the junction unmatched. Germline V gene lookup returns CDR1 SNHLY and CDR2 FYNNEI. CDR3 bases: TGTGCCAGCAGTGTACAACTAGCGGGTGATGAGCAGTTCTTC. It is translated as CASSVQLAGDEQFF.

The genes are TRBV27 and TRBJ2-5; 10 bases fit TRBD2. Germline trimming cut 6 bases from V and 0 bases from J; bases unmatched to any gene: 4. There are 15 residues in the CDR3. Germline V gene data show CDR1 as MNHEY and CDR2 as SMNVEV (reference sequence). This chain's CDR3 is CASSAGLANQETQYF. DNA of the CDR3: TGTGCCAGCAGCGCGGGACTAGCGAACCAAGAGACCCAGTACTTC.

This clonotype came up once. The chain couples TRBV7-9 to TRBJ2-5, with no clear D. This CDR3 contains 14 residues. In germline, CDR1 is SEHNR, CDR2 FQNEAQ (reference sequence). V was clipped by 3 bases and J by 0 bases, with 8 bases between them. The CDR3 here is CASSLGFHQETQYF. The DNA for the CDR3 is TGTGCCAGCAGCTTGGGGTTTCACCAAGAGACCCAGTACTTC.

The chain is built from TRBV20-1 and TRBJ2-5, with TRBD2 matching over 7 bases. V lost 3 bases, J lost 2 bases, and 6 bases stayed unmatched. Germline CDR1 reads DFQATT; CDR2 reads SNEGSKA (reference sequence). The CDR3 runs to 14 residues. The CDR3 DNA sequence: TGCAGTGCTAGTCATCGGGGGGAACAAGAGACCCAGTACTTC. It translates to CSASHRGEQETQYF.

About this clonotype: An end of the junction does not agree with germline; a read error may underlie this. V gene TRBV20-1 combines with J gene TRBJ2-1; tentatively, D is TRBD2 (6 bases). The CDR3 is made up of 12 amino acids. Germline CDR1 reads DFQATT; CDR2 reads SNEGSKA (reference sequence). The CDR3: CSAREEGGRRLF. The CDR3, as DNA: TGCAGTGCTAGAGAGGAAGGAGGGAGGAGGCTCTTC.

This chain links TRBV2 with TRBJ2-3; 7 nucleotides line up with TRBD2. After removal of 5 bases from V and 5 bases from J, the junction contained 16 bases not matched to a gene. Looked up from germline, CDR1 is SNHLY and CDR2 is FYNNEI. The length of the CDR3 is 17 residues. The CDR3 DNA reads as TGTGCCAGCAGTCTGTATATAGGCGGGAGTAAAGGAGATACGCAGTATTTT. It yields the protein CASSLYIGGSKGDTQYF. Using reference TRBV2 and TRBJ2-3 for the parts outside the CDR3, the full variable domain is EPEVTQTPSHQVTQMGQEVILRCVPISNHLYFYWYRQILGQKVEFLVSFYNNEISEKSEIFDDQFSVERPDGSNFTLKIRSTKLEDSAMYFCASSLYIGGSKGDTQYFGPGTRLTVL.

J is TRBJ2-3 and V is TRBV2; a weak D match, TRBD2 (7 bases). The CDR3 contains 16 residues. Germline V gives CDR1 SNHLY, CDR2 FYNNEI. V was trimmed by 7 bases and J by 0 bases, leaving 17 bases between them. The CDR3 sequence: CASTPDAGASTDTQYF. DNA of the CDR3: TGTGCCAGCACCCCTGACGCGGGGGCTAGCACAGATACGCAGTATTTT.

This clonotype was detected many times. J is TRBJ2-5 and V is TRBV20-1, with D uncertain. The germline V gene has CDR1 DFQATT and CDR2 SNEGSKA (reference sequence). V lost 6 bases, J lost 5 bases, and 7 bases lay in between. The CDR3 length is 10 residues. The CDR3 region has the DNA TGCAGTGCCTACCGGGAGACCCAGTACTTC. It is translated as CSAYRETQYF.

A few counts support this clonotype. J is TRBJ2-1 and V is TRBV24-1; 7 nucleotides agree with TRBD2. CDR1 and CDR2 from the germline V gene are KGHDR and SFDVKD. The CDR3 is 16 amino acids. V lost 0 bases, J lost 9 bases, and 10 bases stayed unmatched. The CDR3 loop reads CATSDLASGVGSEQFF. The CDR3 nucleotides read TGTGCCACCAGTGATTTGGCCAGCGGGGTGGGGAGTGAGCAGTTCTTC.

This clonotype was detected a few times. The chain has TRBV5-1 and TRBJ2-3, with D maybe TRBD1 (6 bases). From germline, CDR1 is SGHRS and CDR2 YFSETQ. The ends were cut back, 2 bases at V and 5 bases at J, with 9 bases in the middle. The CDR3 spans 13 residues. CDR3 in amino acids: CASSFRGVDTQYF. In DNA form, the CDR3 reads TGCGCCAGCAGCTTCAGGGGAGTAGATACGCAGTATTTT.

The chain links TRBV14 to TRBJ2-1, with TRBD2 matching 9 bases. Per the germline V gene, CDR1 is SGHDN and CDR2 is FVKESK. This CDR3 has 15 residues. The trim removed 1 base at V and 4 bases at J, leaving 2 bases unmatched. CDR3 in DNA: TGTGCCAGCAGCCAAGCCAGCGGGAGGTACAATGAGCAGTTCTTC. This codes for CASSQASGRYNEQFF.

This clonotype has ten or more counts. The gene calls are TRBV3-1 and TRBJ2-2; 8 bases agree with TRBD1. The germline CDR1 and CDR2 sequences are LGHDT and YNNKEL (reference sequence). This CDR3 has 16 residues. V lost 4 bases to trimming and J lost 2 bases; unmatched junction nucleotides: 6. The CDR3 DNA follows: TGTGCCAGCAGCCCACCGACAGGGGCCAACACCGGGGAGCTGTTTTTT. As protein: CASSPPTGANTGELFF.

The V and J genes are TRBV2 and TRBJ2-3; maybe TRBD2 (7 bases). The CDR3 loop spans 14 amino acids. Germline CDR1 SNHLY, CDR2 FYNNEI. Trimming stripped 8 bases from V and 2 bases from J, with 14 bases between. The CDR3 coding sequence is TGTGCCAGCGAGGGGGACTATCCCACAGATACGCAGTATTTT. Protein sequence: CASEGDYPTDTQYF.

The chain recombines TRBV10-3 with TRBJ2-1; TRBD1 agrees at 10 bases. Germline V lookup: CDR1 ENHRY, CDR2 SYGVKD. The CDR3 contains 14 residues. V lost 6 bases to trimming and J lost 4 bases; unmatched junction nucleotides: 3. This chain's CDR3 is CAIRTGGMYNEQFF. CDR3 DNA: TGTGCCATCAGGACAGGGGGCATGTACAATGAGCAGTTCTTC.

This chain connects TRBV9 to TRBJ2-3; 10 bases align to TRBD2. Unmatched junction bases numbered 10, after V lost 2 bases and J lost 4 bases. This CDR3 comprises 17 residues. Germline-derived CDR1 and CDR2 are SGDLS and YYNGEE. The CDR3 bases are TGTGCCAGCAGCGTTACCCCCGGGACTAGCGATTCAGATACGCAGTATTTT. Translated, it gives CASSVTPGTSDSDTQYF.

The chain combines TRBV20-1 with TRBJ2-7; 8 bases match TRBD1. V lost 1 base to trimming and J lost 5 bases; unmatched junction nucleotides: 7. The germline CDR1 and CDR2 sequences are DFQATT and SNEGSKA (reference sequence). There are 14 residues in the CDR3. Here the CDR3 reads CSARGQGAVNEQYV. The CDR3 DNA reads as TGCAGTGCTAGAGGGCAGGGGGCAGTTAACGAGCAGTACGTC.

This clonotype was counted only a few times. V and J are TRBV7-2 and TRBJ1-1; D unclear. Trimming stripped 5 bases from V and 10 bases from J, with 11 bases between. CDR3 size: 11 residues. CDR1 is SGHTA, CDR2 FQGNSA, per germline. CDR3: CASSPIRGAFF. CDR3 sequence (DNA): TGTGCCAGCAGCCCCATTCGAGGAGCTTTCTTT.

V and J are TRBV6-1 and TRBJ2-3; possibly TRBD1 for D (5 bases). Germline values: CDR1 MNHNS, CDR2 SASEGT. The CDR3 extends over 13 amino acids. Between the trimmed V and J ends, which lost 7 bases and 2 bases, there was a span of 10 bases. The CDR3 reads CASNGANTDTQYF. DNA of the CDR3: TGTGCCAGCAATGGGGCGAACACAGATACGCAGTATTTT.